The 21 T cell receptor beta chains reported below all come from one sample, sequenced in a study of response to subunit inactivated influenza vaccine. From the RT-PCR reads, TCRdb called clonotypes with MiXCR, one entry per CDR3 protein. The sample lists under 800,000 distinct CDR3 sequences; approximately 13% were seen once. This material consisted of PBMCs from blood, taken roughly 15 days before vaccination. The source of these receptors is a man aged 45-60 years who received an inactivated influenza vaccine.

This clonotype was counted at least ten times. The rearrangement joins TRBV4-2 to TRBJ2-3, with 8 positions matching TRBD1. Germline V lookup: CDR1 LGHNA, CDR2 YNFKEQ. V dropped 2 bases and J dropped 5; count of bases not matched to a gene: 6. The CDR3 has 15 residues. The CDR3 is CASSQLIQGEDTQYF. The CDR3 region has the DNA TGTGCCAGCAGCCAATTAATACAGGGGGAAGATACGCAGTATTTT.

The sample holds a few counts of this clonotype. CDR3 amino acids: CASSSGGWLAGGAQYF. DNA of the CDR3: TGTGCCAGCAGTTCAGGGGGTTGGCTAGCGGGAGGTGCGCAGTATTTT. The chain joins TRBV28 to TRBJ2-3; the match to TRBD2 covers 11 bases. This CDR3 region has 16 residues. Looked up from germline, CDR1 is MDHEN and CDR2 is SYDVKM. V shed 4 bases and J 10 bases; nucleotides not matched to a gene: 13.

The sample holds a few counts of this clonotype. This chain joins TRBV29-1 and TRBJ1-2, with TRBD1 matching over 9 bases. The length of the CDR3 is 15 residues. CDR1 is SQVTM, CDR2 ANQGSEA, per germline. With 3 bases clipped from V and 4 bases from J, the junction kept 9 bases outside the gene matches. CDR3 in DNA: TGCAGCGTTGATATGAGGACAGGGGCTGCCTATGGCTACACCTTC. Translated, it gives CSVDMRTGAAYGYTF.

This clonotype occurred a few times. The chain has TRBV29-1 and TRBJ2-4, with 7 bases lining up with TRBD2. The V and J ends lost 4 bases and 1 base, in that order; junction bases with no gene match: 4. Germline CDR1 SQVTM, CDR2 ANQGSEA. The CDR3 spans 14 residues. This CDR3 reads CSVGGGEAKNIQYF. In DNA form, the CDR3 reads TGCAGCGTTGGGGGAGGGGAGGCCAAAAACATTCAGTACTTC.

Here the CDR3 DNA reads TGCAGTGCCCTGGGGCCCGAGCAGTTCTTC. This encodes CSALGPEQFF. The chain recombines TRBV20-1 with TRBJ2-1; D is perhaps TRBD1 (5 bases). V lost 6 bases and J lost 10, with 10 bases in between. CDR1 is DFQATT and CDR2 is SNEGSKA in the germline V gene (reference sequence). The CDR3 runs to 10 residues.

The chain carries TRBV20-1 and TRBJ2-1, with 10 bases aligning to TRBD2. The junction had 1 base not matched to a gene; V was cut back by 2 bases and J by 3 bases. Germline CDR1 reads DFQATT; CDR2 reads SNEGSKA (reference sequence). The CDR3 consists of 14 residues. The CDR3 nucleotides are TGCAGTGCTAGACTAGCGGGGGTCTACAATGAGCAGTTCTTC. Its protein product is CSARLAGVYNEQFF.

This clonotype was counted only a few times. The rearrangement links TRBV6-1 to TRBJ1-3; D gene ambiguous. This CDR3 has 14 residues. V was pared by 4 bases and J by 0 bases, with 7 bases between. In germline, CDR1 is MNHNS, CDR2 SASEGT. CDR3 sequence (DNA): TGTGCCAGCAGTGCCAGTACCTCTGGAAACACCATATATTTT. Its translation: CASSASTSGNTIYF.

This rearrangement joins TRBV5-6 to TRBJ2-1; TRBD2 agrees at 10 bases. CDR1 SGHDT and CDR2 YYEEEE come from the germline V gene. This CDR3 region has 16 residues. V was pared by 2 bases and J by 8 bases, with 10 bases of the junction left unmatched. The CDR3 nucleotides are TGTGCCAGCAGCTTTATCAGCGGGAGGGCCGGAGATGAGCAGTTCTTC. The encoded protein is CASSFISGRAGDEQFF. The complete variable domain, with remaining parts taken from reference TRBV5-6 and TRBJ2-1, reads DAGVTQSPTHLIKTRGQQVTLRCSPKSGHDTVSWYQQALGQGPQFIFQYYEEEERQRGNFPDRFSGHQFPNYSSELNVNALLLGDSALYLCASSFISGRAGDEQFFGPGTRLTVL.

This clonotype has more than one count but fewer than ten. The chain links TRBV29-1 to TRBJ1-4; no definite D call. The CDR3 contains 13 residues. The germline V gene encodes CDR1 SQVTM and CDR2 ANQGSEA. V was clipped by 4 bases and J by 4 bases, with 10 bases between them. The CDR3 sequence is CSVAVTVNEKLFF. The DNA for the CDR3 is TGCAGCGTTGCAGTGACCGTTAATGAAAAACTGTTTTTT.

In its sample, this clonotype was seen a few times. CDR3 in amino acids: CSARDTGVSYEQYF. Here the CDR3 DNA reads TGCAGTGCTAGAGATACGGGGGTCTCCTACGAGCAGTACTTC. The chain joins TRBV20-1 to TRBJ2-7; a possible D gene is TRBD2 (6 bases). The CDR3 has 14 amino acids. Trimming pared 0 bases from V and 0 bases from J, leaving 9 bases between. Germline V gene sequence: CDR1 DFQATT, CDR2 SNEGSKA (reference sequence).

In this sample, this clonotype turned up many times. The V and J genes are TRBV3-2 and TRBJ2-3; the table's D call of TRBD2 was not tested on the DNA. TRBV3-2 is an annotated pseudogene. This CDR3 is 15 amino acids long. The CDR3 sequence is CASSQGLAVKDTQYF. The CDR3 nucleotides are TGTGCCAGCAGCCAAGGGCTAGCGGTAAAAGATACGCAGTATTTT.

This clonotype has a handful of counts. The gene calls are TRBV25-1 and TRBJ1-1, with D possibly being TRBD1 (5 bases). V was pared by 4 bases and J by 0 bases, with 15 bases between. CDR1 MGHDK and CDR2 SYGVNS come from the germline V gene. The CDR3 has 16 residues. The CDR3 is CASSVLGGGLNTEAFF. CDR3 in DNA: TGTGCCAGCAGTGTACTGGGGGGGGGATTGAACACTGAAGCTTTCTTT.

V usage is TRBV12-3 or TRBV12-4 and J usage is TRBJ1-2; D is unclear. The CDR3 runs to 14 residues. V dropped 3 bases and J dropped 2 bases, with 10 bases sitting between them. The CDR3 DNA follows: TGTGCCAGCAGTTTGAACACGAAAAACTATGGCTACACCTTC. Translating it yields CASSLNTKNYGYTF.

The genes are TRBV7-2 and TRBJ1-5; possibly TRBD1 for D (5 bases). Per the germline V gene, CDR1 is SGHTA and CDR2 is FQGNSA. The germline V and J ends were trimmed by 2 bases and 1 base, with 12 bases remaining between them. The CDR3 runs to 16 residues. The CDR3 loop reads CASSLRGAGSNQPQHF. In nucleotides, the CDR3 is TGTGCCAGCAGCTTAAGAGGGGCGGGAAGCAATCAGCCCCAGCATTTT.

This clonotype appeared many times. The rearrangement uses TRBV4-1 and TRBJ2-2; no reliable D call. The V end was cut by 2 bases, the J end by 3 bases, with 4 bases between. CDR1 and CDR2 from the germline V gene are MGHRA and YSYEKL. The length of the CDR3 is 13 residues. As DNA, the CDR3 is TGCGCCAGCAGCCAACGGGACACCGGGGAGCTGTTTTTT. Amino acid sequence: CASSQRDTGELFF.

This clonotype was observed at least ten times. The V call is TRBV6-1, the J call TRBJ2-7; 10 bases map to TRBD1. In germline, CDR1 is MNHNS, CDR2 SASEGT. The trim removed 6 bases at V and 5 bases at J, leaving 4 bases unmatched. This CDR3 contains 13 residues. The chain's CDR3 is CASRRTGGNEQYF. The CDR3 bases are TGTGCCAGCAGAAGGACAGGGGGAAACGAGCAGTACTTC.

The sample holds a few counts of this clonotype. The V gene is TRBV4-2, the J gene TRBJ2-5; 11 bases are shared with TRBD2. The germline gives CDR1 LGHNA, CDR2 YNFKEQ. CDR3 size: 15 residues. The V segment lost 0 bases and the J segment 5 bases; nucleotides outside the gene matches: 2. DNA of the CDR3: TGTGCCAGCAGCCAAGACCCTAGCGGGAGGGAGACCCAGTACTTC. Protein sequence: CASSQDPSGRETQYF.

This clonotype was seen only a few times. The rearrangement uses TRBV11-3 and TRBJ1-1; D gene uncertain. The CDR3 contains 14 residues. Germline V gives CDR1 SGHNT, CDR2 YENEEA. V lost 3 bases, J lost 2 bases, and 10 bases lay in between. The CDR3 bases are TGTGCCAGCAGCTTCGGTGGTACAAACACTGAAGCTTTCTTT. Amino acid sequence: CASSFGGTNTEAFF.

This clonotype was seen a handful of times. This chain links TRBV5-6 with TRBJ1-5, with 7 bases lining up with TRBD1. V lost 0 bases, J lost 3 bases, and 3 bases stayed unmatched. The CDR3 length is 15 residues. In germline, CDR1 is SGHDT, CDR2 YYEEEE. The CDR3 DNA is TGTGCCAGCAGCTTGGGACAGGGAATCAATCAGCCCCAGCATTTT. Translation gives CASSLGQGINQPQHF. The full variable domain, with the rest looked up from reference TRBV5-6 and TRBJ1-5, is DAGVTQSPTHLIKTRGQQVTLRCSPKSGHDTVSWYQQALGQGPQFIFQYYEEEERQRGNFPDRFSGHQFPNYSSELNVNALLLGDSALYLCASSLGQGINQPQHFGDGTRLSIL.

This chain joins TRBV27 and TRBJ1-5; TRBD1 aligns across 8 bases. Germline loops: CDR1 MNHEY, CDR2 SMNVEV (reference sequence). This CDR3 comprises 14 residues. Trimming took 6 bases from V and 4 from J; bases not matched to a gene: 5. The CDR3 coding sequence is TGTGCCAGCAGCCGGACAGGGACAAATCAGCCCCAGCATTTT. Translating it yields CASSRTGTNQPQHF.

This clonotype has more than one count but fewer than ten. The V gene is TRBV7-9, the J gene TRBJ1-2; D is uncertain. CDR3 size: 12 residues. From germline, CDR1 is SEHNR and CDR2 FQNEAQ (reference sequence). V was shortened by 5 bases and J by 5 bases, with 9 bases between the two germline ends. CDR3 DNA: TGTGCCAGCAGCACTTCCGGGTATGGCTACACCTTC. Residues: CASSTSGYGYTF.